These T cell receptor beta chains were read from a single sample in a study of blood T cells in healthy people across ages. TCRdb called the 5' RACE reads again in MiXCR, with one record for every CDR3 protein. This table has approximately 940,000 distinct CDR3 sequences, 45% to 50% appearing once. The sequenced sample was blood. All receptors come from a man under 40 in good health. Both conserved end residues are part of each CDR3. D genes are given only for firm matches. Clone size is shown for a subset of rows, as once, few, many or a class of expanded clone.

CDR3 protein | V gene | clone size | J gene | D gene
CSARPGQGSNQPQHF | TRBV20-1 | many | TRBJ1-5 | TRBD1
CASTPGLTYEQYF | TRBV7-2 | - | - | -
CASRASGAQETQYF | TRBV12-3/TRBV12-4 | - | TRBJ2-5 | TRBD2
CSARRTGQRREKLFF | TRBV20-1 | - | TRBJ1-4 | TRBD1
CASSKRGTTTDEQFF | TRBV6-6 | medium-sized | TRBJ2-1 | TRBD2
CASGQKGNEQFF | TRBV7-9 | - | TRBJ2-1 | -
CASSFPGQGSYNEQFF | TRBV7-2 | few | TRBJ2-1 | TRBD1
CASSLASGRKYEQYF | TRBV5-1 | once | TRBJ2-7 | -
CASSHLDRGYQETQYF | TRBV4-1 | few | TRBJ2-5 | TRBD1
CSVRTSGEETQYF | TRBV29-1 | - | TRBJ2-5 | TRBD2
CATSRDAGYEQYF | TRBV15 | - | TRBJ2-7 | -
CASSPGLGQETQYF | TRBV18 | few | TRBJ2-5 | -
CASSHRRDEQFF | TRBV4-3 | few | TRBJ2-1 | -
CASSQPSKTDTQYF | TRBV7-9 | - | TRBJ2-3 | -
CATSEGAGGGTDTQYF | TRBV24-1 | - | TRBJ2-3 | TRBD2
CSAPGTRIVEQYF | TRBV20-1 | few | - | TRBD2
CSVEGGTATNEKLFF | TRBV29-1 | once | TRBJ1-4 | -
CASSHRGTEAFF | TRBV6-5 | few | TRBJ1-1 | TRBD1
CASSEMASGSVDTQYF | TRBV7-2 | few | TRBJ2-3 | TRBD2
CASSLVMGSMQETRYF | TRBV7-2 | - | TRBJ2-7 | -
CASSPPSRDVAGGSPDTQYF | TRBV18 | once | TRBJ2-3 | TRBD2
CASSEPSGRDIGELFF | TRBV12-3/TRBV12-4 | - | TRBJ2-2 | -
CASSPMEQGGHEQYF | TRBV5-1 | few | - | -
CASSSLRQGLPYEQYF | TRBV27 | - | TRBJ2-7 | -
CASSLQYGVSEQYF | TRBV5-1 | - | TRBJ2-7 | -
CAWNPTPSVEQFF | TRBV30 | - | TRBJ2-1 | -
CASSPSTTGLAREETQYF | TRBV7-9 | few | TRBJ2-5 | TRBD2
CSAQTGVSSGYTF | TRBV20-1 | - | TRBJ1-2 | TRBD1
CASQGPLLSGELFF | TRBV5-1 | few | TRBJ2-2 | -
CASSYKQGSQPQHF | TRBV6-6 | - | TRBJ1-5 | -
CASRSLADRLYYEGYEQYF | TRBV28 | - | TRBJ2-7 | -
CSAYGGPGEQPQHF | TRBV20-1 | - | TRBJ1-5 | -
CSARLGRGLTDTQYF | TRBV20-1 | few | TRBJ2-3 | TRBD1
CSAWGQSGGSYNEQFF | TRBV20-1 | few | TRBJ2-1 | -
CSARAKPGQGAYEQYF | TRBV20-1 | - | TRBJ2-7 | TRBD1
CASSLGIGNPRETQYF | TRBV7-2 | once | TRBJ2-5 | -
CSVVGGPFSTDTQYF | TRBV29-1 | few | TRBJ2-3 | -
CASSSGLVGQGAGYTF | TRBV28 | - | TRBJ1-2 | TRBD1
CATSAGLDLYEQYF | TRBV10-3 | - | TRBJ2-7 | -
CASSLPEGRAEKLFF | TRBV28 | - | TRBJ1-4 | -
CASSLQGYSNQPQHF | TRBV2 | - | TRBJ1-5 | TRBD1
CSASIRTGATDTQYF | TRBV20-1 | - | TRBJ2-3 | TRBD1
CASSLARNGGYNEQFF | TRBV7-9 | - | TRBJ2-1 | TRBD2
CASSRLAGGFDEQFF | TRBV6-2/TRBV6-3 | many | TRBJ2-1 | TRBD2
CASSDLAGGADTQYF | TRBV6-1 | - | TRBJ2-3 | TRBD2
CASSLLRTDNMNTEAFF | TRBV18 | - | TRBJ1-1 | -
CSATPEGDVSYGQYF | TRBV20-1 | - | TRBJ2-7 | -
CASSSLEGSSYGYTF | TRBV6-5 | few | TRBJ1-2 | -
CASSQTGRGISPLHF | TRBV4-3 | - | TRBJ1-6 | -
CASSYRASETQYF | TRBV5-1 | few | TRBJ2-5 | -
CASLRGLSTYEQYF | TRBV6-1 | - | TRBJ2-7 | -